Listed below are T cell receptor beta chains from one sample, sequenced in a study of T cell clusters in autoimmune cytopenias. TCRdb re-called the multiplex PCR reads, yielding one record per CDR3 amino acid sequence without DNA. This sample's table reports 8,300 or so distinct CDR3 sequences. The sample taken for sequencing was peripheral blood. Every receptor here comes from a human donor with an autoimmune cytopenia or autoimmune hepatitis (not recorded which). Each CDR3 is given with its conserved first and last residue. Some rows have no size entry. The others give once, few or many, or a class for an expanded clone.

medium-sized	TRBV7-2	15	TRBJ1-5	CASSFVVGEGQPQHF
-	TRBV20-1	13	TRBJ2-7	CSARRGGSYEQYF
-	TRBV5-4	15	TRBJ2-3	CASSLGRVGLDTQYF
-	TRBV19	15	TRBJ1-6	CASRGLQDGNSPLHF
medium-sized	TRBV6-2/TRBV6-3	13	TRBJ1-2	CASSQGTFYGYTF
-	TRBV28	16	TRBJ2-3	CASSSVREGVTDTQYF
-	TRBV25-1	16	TRBJ1-6	CASSEYRGAVNSPLHF
-	TRBV7-3	15	TRBJ2-5	CASSLMAGLQETQYF
-	TRBV20-1	15	TRBJ2-3	CSARGLWETGDTQYF
medium-sized	TRBV7-6	17	TRBJ2-5	CASSLYNPGQGSWTQYF
-	TRBV6-5	14	TRBJ1-2	CASSRGQSSYGYTF
-	TRBV10-1	14	TRBJ2-3	CASSMTSPTDTQYF
-	TRBV6-2/TRBV6-3	16	TRBJ2-6	CASILGRGSGANVLTF
medium-sized	TRBV7-9	16	TRBJ1-1	CASSLGGRLLNTEAFF
-	TRBV10-2	14	TRBJ2-7	CASNAGTGRYEQYF
-	TRBV10-3	12	TRBJ2-1	CAIFQSGGEQFF
medium-sized	TRBV20-1	13	TRBJ1-2	CSASRGLTYGYTF
medium-sized	TRBV7-9	18	TRBJ1-4	CASSYRSGTPRGREKLFF
-	TRBV30	14	TRBJ2-3	CAWGGSQAPDTQYF
-	TRBV6-5	21	TRBJ1-2	CANPPEREGRHLLGGLYRYTF
large	TRBV27	13	TRBJ2-7	CASSLQGSYEQYF
-	TRBV7-7	14	TRBJ2-3	CASSFGKAGDTQYF
-	TRBV28	16	TRBJ2-1	CASSSSGGMEDNEQFF
medium-sized	TRBV12-3/TRBV12-4	15	TRBJ1-1	CASSTAGAADTEAFF
-	TRBV15	15	TRBJ1-1	CATSGDRRENTEAFF
-	TRBV20-1	15	TRBJ2-3	CSAFPGDRYEDTHYF
medium-sized	TRBV27	19	TRBJ2-6	CASSMTGVVEGSGANVLTF
medium-sized	TRBV6-1	15	TRBJ1-1	CASSGGRTGGTEAFF
medium-sized	TRBV6-5	17	TRBJ1-6	CASSTSAGGDRGSPLHF
-	TRBV28	16	TRBJ1-2	CASSLQTRRANYGYTF
medium-sized	TRBV20-1	16	TRBJ2-7	CSARGLRDRVAHEQYF
-	TRBV5-4	14	TRBJ2-6	CASSLDSGANVLTF
medium-sized	TRBV7-2	15	TRBJ2-3	CASSYGTLSTDTQYF
medium-sized	TRBV18	16	TRBJ1-4	CASSLNVRAFNEKLFF
medium-sized	TRBV7-6	17	TRBJ2-6	CASSYGPPGSGANVLTF
-	TRBV6-5	15	TRBJ2-5	CASSYWTSGQETQYF
-	TRBV11-3	15	TRBJ2-3	CASSLVAGGGYTQYF
-	TRBV30	12	TRBJ2-1	CAQLTQAGEQFF
-	TRBV2	16	TRBJ1-3	CASRADRGSAGNTIYF
-	TRBV14	13	TRBJ1-1	CASSQGPPTEAFF
-	TRBV7-9	18	TRBJ2-3	CASSPNLGLAGNTDTQYF
-	TRBV6-1	15	TRBJ1-2	CASSLPGQGNYGYTF
-	TRBV20-1	15	TRBJ2-2	CSARDETRDTGELFF
-	TRBV5-1	16	TRBJ1-5	CASSSSPGGLNQPQHF
medium-sized	TRBV6-5	15	TRBJ1-1	CASTGPGEKGTEAFF
-	TRBV12-3/TRBV12-4	12	TRBJ2-3	CASSQRVDTQYF
medium-sized	TRBV20-1	15	TRBJ1-6	CSARVGGSYNSPLHF
-	TRBV14	13	TRBJ1-2	CASTRAGYLGYTF
-	TRBV12-3/TRBV12-4	12	TRBJ2-3	CASSPLPDTQYF
-	TRBV20-1	16	TRBJ2-3	CSARDPREGGTDTQYF
medium-sized	TRBV6-5	11	TRBJ2-7	CASVKVVEQYF
-	TRBV4-3	15	TRBJ2-3	CASSQEGTPAHTQYF
-	TRBV6-1	16	TRBJ2-3	CASTLLQGQGTDTQYF
medium-sized	TRBV7-2	15	TRBJ1-3	CASSLTPNPGNTIYF